This is a list of T cell receptor beta chains from one sample in a study of circulating and synovial CD4+ cells in juvenile arthritis. TCRdb keeps only in-frame clones here, not all; method: immunoSEQ multiplex PCR. The table has 25,000 to 35,000 clones, about 94% seen once. The sequenced material came from CD4+ T cells from blood. Source of these receptors: a human donor with juvenile idiopathic arthritis. CDR3s include the opening cysteine and the closing phenylalanine or tryptophan. The D gene is left open where the match is weak. Part of the rows lack a size; the others show once, few, many or a class for expanded clones.

>TRBJ2-2|NA|TRBV15|NA
CATSRDEVTGELFF
TGTGCCACCAGCAGAGATGAGGTCACCGGGGAGCTGTTTTTT
>TRBJ1-2|NA|TRBV10-3|TRBD1
CAISPGQGYRGYTF
TGTGCCATCAGTCCGGGACAGGGGTATCGTGGCTACACCTTC
>TRBJ2-5|NA|TRBV11-3|TRBD2
CASSPSGSPETQYF
TGTGCCAGCAGCCCTAGCGGGAGTCCAGAGACCCAGTACTTC
>TRBJ2-1|NA|TRBV4-1|TRBD1
CASSQAPDRGGYNEQFF
TGCGCCAGCAGCCAAGCCCCCGACAGGGGAGGCTACAATGAGCAGTTCTTC
>TRBJ2-1|NA|TRBV10-1|TRBD1
CASSRRQGGDEQFF
TGCGCCAGCAGTCGCCGACAGGGGGGGGATGAGCAGTTCTTC
>TRBJ1-1|once|TRBV9|NA
CASSAVSGVTEAFF
TGTGCCAGCAGCGCAGTCTCAGGGGTCACTGAAGCTTTCTTT
>TRBJ2-3|NA|TRBV5-1|NA
CASSSGGGQRTDTQYF
TGCGCCAGCAGCTCGGGAGGGGGACAGCGCACAGATACGCAGTATTTT
>TRBJ2-7|NA|TRBV2|TRBD2
CASSPNPGRIYEQYF
TGTGCCAGCAGTCCCAACCCCGGGAGGATTTACGAGCAGTACTTC
>TRBJ2-6|NA|TRBV5-4|TRBD1
CASSGQGSGANVLTF
TGTGCCAGCAGCGGACAGGGTTCTGGGGCCAACGTCCTGACTTTC
>TRBJ2-3|NA|TRBV12-5|TRBD2
CASGTSARPDTQYF
TGTGCTAGTGGAACTAGCGCCAGGCCAGATACGCAGTATTTT
>TRBJ1-5|NA|TRBV28|TRBD1
CASRGEQGDYSNQPQHF
TGTGCCAGCAGAGGGGAACAGGGGGATTATAGCAATCAGCCCCAGCATTTT
>TRBJ1-2|NA|TRBV6-5|NA
CASRRGLGGYTF
TGTGCCAGCAGGAGGGGACTGGGAGGCTACACCTTC
>TRBJ1-1|NA|TRBV23-1|TRBD1
CASTTQGGAEEDTEAFF
TGCGCCAGCACCACCCAAGGGGGCGCTGAGGAAGACACTGAAGCTTTCTTT
>TRBJ2-2|NA|TRBV11-3|NA
CASSLERNTGELFF
TGTGCCAGCAGCTTAGAGAGGAACACCGGGGAGCTGTTTTTT
>TRBJ2-3|NA|TRBV15|TRBD2
CATRATGTSGTDTQYF
TGTGCCACCCGGGCCACCGGGACTAGTGGCACAGATACGCAGTATTTT
>TRBJ2-7|NA|TRBV11-2|TRBD2
CASSDFRTRTHEQYF
TGTGCCAGCAGCGATTTCCGGACTAGGACCCACGAGCAGTACTTC
>TRBJ2-7|NA|TRBV6-4|TRBD2
CASTPQPFSGGGQDYEQYF
TGTGCCAGCACACCTCAGCCCTTTAGCGGGGGGGGACAGGACTACGAGCAGTACTTC
>TRBJ1-4|once|TRBV2|TRBD1
CASILDRGNEKLFF
TGTGCCAGCATCCTGGACAGGGGGAACGAAAAACTGTTTTTT
>TRBJ1-2|NA|TRBV27|NA
CASSLRREGGYGYTF
TGTGCCAGCAGTCTCCGGCGGGAGGGTGGCTATGGCTACACCTTC
>TRBJ2-1|NA|TRBV29-1|TRBD2
CSGRGPGLAGRSEQFF
TGCAGCGGCCGAGGGCCGGGACTAGCGGGTAGGAGTGAGCAGTTCTTC